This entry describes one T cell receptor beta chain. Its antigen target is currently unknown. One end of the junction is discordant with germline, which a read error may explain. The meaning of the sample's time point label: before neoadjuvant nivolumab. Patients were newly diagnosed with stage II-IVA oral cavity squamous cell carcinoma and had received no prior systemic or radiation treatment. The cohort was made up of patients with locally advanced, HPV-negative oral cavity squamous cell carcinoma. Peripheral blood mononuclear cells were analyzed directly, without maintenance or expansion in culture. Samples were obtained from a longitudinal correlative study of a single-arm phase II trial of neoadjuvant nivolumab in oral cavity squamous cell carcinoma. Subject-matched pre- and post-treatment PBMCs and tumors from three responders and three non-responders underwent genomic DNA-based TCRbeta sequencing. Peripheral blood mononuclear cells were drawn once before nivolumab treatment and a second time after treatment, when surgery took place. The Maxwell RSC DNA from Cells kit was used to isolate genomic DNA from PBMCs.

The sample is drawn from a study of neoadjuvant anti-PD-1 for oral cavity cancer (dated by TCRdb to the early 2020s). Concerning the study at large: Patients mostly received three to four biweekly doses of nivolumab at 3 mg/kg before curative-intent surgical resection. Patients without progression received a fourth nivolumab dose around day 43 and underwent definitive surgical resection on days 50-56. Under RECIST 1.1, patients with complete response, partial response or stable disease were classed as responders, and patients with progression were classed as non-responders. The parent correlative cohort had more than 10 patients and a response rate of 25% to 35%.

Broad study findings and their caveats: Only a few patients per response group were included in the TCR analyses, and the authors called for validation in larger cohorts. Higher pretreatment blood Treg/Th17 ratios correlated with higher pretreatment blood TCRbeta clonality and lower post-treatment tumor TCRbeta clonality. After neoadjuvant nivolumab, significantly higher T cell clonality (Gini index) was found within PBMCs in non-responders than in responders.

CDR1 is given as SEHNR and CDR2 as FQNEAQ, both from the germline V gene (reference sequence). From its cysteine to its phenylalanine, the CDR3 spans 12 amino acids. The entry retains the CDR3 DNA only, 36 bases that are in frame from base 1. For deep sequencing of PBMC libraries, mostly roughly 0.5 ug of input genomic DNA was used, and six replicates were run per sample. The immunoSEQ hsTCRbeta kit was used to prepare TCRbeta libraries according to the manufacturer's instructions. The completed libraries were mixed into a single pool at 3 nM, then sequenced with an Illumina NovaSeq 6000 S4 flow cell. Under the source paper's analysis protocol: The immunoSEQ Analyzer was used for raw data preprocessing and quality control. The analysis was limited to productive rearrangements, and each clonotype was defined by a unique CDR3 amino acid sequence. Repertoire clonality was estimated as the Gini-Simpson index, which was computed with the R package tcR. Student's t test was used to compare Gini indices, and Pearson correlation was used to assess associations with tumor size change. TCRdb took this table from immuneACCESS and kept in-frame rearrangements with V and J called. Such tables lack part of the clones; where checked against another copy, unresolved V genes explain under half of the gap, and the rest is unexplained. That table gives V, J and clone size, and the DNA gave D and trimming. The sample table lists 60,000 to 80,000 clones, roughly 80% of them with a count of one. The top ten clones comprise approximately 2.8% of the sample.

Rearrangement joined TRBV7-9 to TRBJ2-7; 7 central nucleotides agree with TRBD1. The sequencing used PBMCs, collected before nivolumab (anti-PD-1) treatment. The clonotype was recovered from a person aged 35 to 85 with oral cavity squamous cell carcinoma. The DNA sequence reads TGTGCCACCAGCCCGAACAGGGGCGAGCAGTACTTC. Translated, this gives CATSPNRGEQYF.